Detailed here is one T cell receptor beta chain. This clone was recorded once. Its antigen specificity is not known. The input lacks base qualities; no much larger clone sits a single base away. Donors were healthy HIV-negative adults with no recently reported acute infections or vaccinations. Only Caucasian adults living in Nashville, Tennessee, USA were represented among the donors. CD4+ T cells were enriched through magnetic negative selection, after which naive cells were positively selected on CD45RA and the remaining negative fraction served as the memory subset. After blood collection by leukapheresis, PBMCs were isolated using Ficoll-Histopaque density gradient centrifugation and then cryopreserved in the vapor phase of liquid nitrogen. Analytical flow cytometry was used to check the purity and quantity of every magnetically sorted T cell population. Each sorted fraction had its genomic DNA isolated and then quantified by UV absorbance on a Nanodrop 2000c.

This sample is part of a study of shared clonotypes between healthy human individuals (TCRdb year 2020). With regard to the full study: Two women and a few men aged 18 to 49 years were included in the cohort. To increase sequencing depth and limit assay-specific biases, TCR repertoire library preparation and sequencing were carried out by different laboratories using diverse techniques. Leukapheresis yielded between about 0.85 and 10 billion PBMCs per donor. The study deeply sequenced blood TCR repertoires of five healthy adults to estimate repertoire size and the extent of clonotype sharing between individuals. Per donor, three plates each were used for CD4 naive and CD4 memory, two for CD8 naive, and one for CD8 memory. The full study reports these points: When several donors were compared, the shared fraction of clonotypes was around 5% for naive CD4, 3.5% for naive CD8, 2.3% for memory CD4, and 0.35% to 0.5% for memory CD8. Only blood was sampled, and tissue TCR repertoires likely differ from those in blood. Incomplete sequencing was indicated by rarefaction of sorted-subset datasets, despite the large sequencing depth. Pairwise subsampling led to the expectation that sequencing depth would affect the degree of clonotype sharing among donors. Naive subsets generally had larger estimated clonotype richness than memory subsets did. Because the study included only a small number of donors, the genetic and exposure-history diversity represented was limited. Clonotypes shared by all four sorted-subset donors showed higher generation probabilities than non-shared clonotypes.

TCR CDR3 regions were amplified from genomic DNA by multiplex PCR using the deep immunoSEQ assay. Extracted genomic DNA from each cell subset was spread evenly across all wells of several immunoSEQ 96-well plates, with each plate serving as a replicate. Each replicate PCR for sorted subsets received roughly 0.2 ug genomic DNA, equal to about 30,000 T cell genomes. Purified libraries were measured with a Qubit 3.0 fluorometer, size-checked on a Bioanalyzer 2100, and measured again with the KAPA Library Quantification kit. Every immunoSEQ 96-well plate was sequenced on a dedicated single-read 150-cycle Illumina NextSeq 550 flow cell. In the original analysis: The immunoSEQ output contained only junctional sequences without quality scores, so filtering could not match that applied to full-length reads. Sequences were annotated with PyIR, a Python wrapper for IgBLAST v1.9, and V/J genes and CDR3 were assigned using IMGT germline references. Reads with weak V/J assignments (E-value above 1e-6), missing CDR3, stop codons, out-of-frame junctions, or ambiguous translated residues were removed. V3J clonotypes were defined as sequences sharing an identical inferred V gene, J gene, and CDR3 amino acid sequence. Percentage overlap between repertoires was computed as shared unique clonotypes divided by the size of the smaller repertoire. Richness of each repertoire was evaluated using RTK rarefaction, the Chao1 estimator, and Recon v2.1 estimates of unobserved clonotypes. OLGA was used to compute generation probabilities for all TCRbeta clonotypes that the gDNA method yielded from a handful of donors. Drawn from immuneACCESS, this table holds only the in-frame rearrangements with V and J called that TCRdb kept. Clones are partly lost; checked studies trace under half to an unresolved V gene and leave the rest unexplained. V, J and clone size are taken as reported in that table, and D and trimming were inferred from the DNA itself. Here the sample has more than 2 million clones; roughly 96% occur a single time. Of the sample, 0.13% falls within the top ten clones.

The CDR3, cysteine through phenylalanine, is 16 amino acids long. The entry retains the CDR3 DNA only, 48 bases that are in frame from base 1. The germline V gene provides CDR1 SGDLS and CDR2 YYNGEE. Trimming takes 4 bases from V and 0 bases from J, and the germline ends sit 14 bases apart. The sample taken for sequencing was naive CD4+ T cells sorted from blood. Taken with the paper, the label for cell subset or site translates to: CD45RA+ positively selected. This receptor was taken from a man younger than 35 in good health. Recombination linked TRBV9 to TRBJ1-3, and possibly TRBD1, on 6 matching bases. The CDR3 region reads CASSLNDRLSGNTIYF. The sequenced DNA is TGTGCCAGCAGCTTAAATGACAGGCTCTCTGGAAACACCATATATTTT.